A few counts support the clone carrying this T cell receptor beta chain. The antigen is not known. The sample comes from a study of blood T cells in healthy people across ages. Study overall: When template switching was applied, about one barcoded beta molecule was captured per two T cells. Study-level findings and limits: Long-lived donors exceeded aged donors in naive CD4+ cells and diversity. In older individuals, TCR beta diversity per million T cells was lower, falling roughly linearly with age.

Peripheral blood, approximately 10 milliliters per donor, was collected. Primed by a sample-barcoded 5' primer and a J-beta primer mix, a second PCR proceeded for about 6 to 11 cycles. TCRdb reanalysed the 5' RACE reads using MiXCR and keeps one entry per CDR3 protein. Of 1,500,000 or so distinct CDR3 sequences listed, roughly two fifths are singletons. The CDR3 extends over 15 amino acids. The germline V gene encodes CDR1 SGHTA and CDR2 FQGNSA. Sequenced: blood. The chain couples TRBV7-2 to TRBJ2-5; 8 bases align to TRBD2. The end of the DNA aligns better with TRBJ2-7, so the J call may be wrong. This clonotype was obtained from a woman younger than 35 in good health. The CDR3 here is CASSLVGGRRVEQYF. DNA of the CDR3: TGTGCCAGCAGCTTAGTGGGCGGGAGGCGGGTCGAGCAGTACTTC.